The 9 T cell receptor beta chains presented below share a single source sample, sequenced in a study of cytomegalovirus exposure and HLA in healthy donors. Profiling relied on immunoSEQ multiplex PCR, and the TCRdb table lists in-frame clones only, not all of them. Of hundreds of thousands of clones listed, 90% were seen once; the top ten hold 3.1%. The material sequenced was PBMCs. The origin of the receptors is a woman in her twenties or thirties in good health and CMV-seronegative.

The chain uses TRBV27 and TRBJ2-7; the match to TRBD1 covers 8 bases. The CDR3 runs 14 residues. Germline CDR1 is MNHEY and CDR2 is SMNVEV (reference sequence). V shed 5 bases and J 2 bases; nucleotides not matched to a gene: 5. The CDR3 loop is CASSVGQGPYEQYF. CDR3 nucleotides: TGTGCCAGCAGTGTAGGACAGGGACCCTACGAGCAGTACTTC.

The genes are TRBV28 and TRBJ2-7, with 9 bases lining up with TRBD1. CDR1 is MDHEN and CDR2 is SYDVKM in the germline V gene. CDR3 size: 15 residues. Germline trimming cut 3 bases from V and 7 bases from J; bases unmatched to any gene: 10. The CDR3, as DNA: TGTGCCAGCAGTTTCCCCGGGACAGGGAGTCTAGAGCAGTACTTC. It translates to CASSFPGTGSLEQYF. Full variable domain (outside the CDR3, taken from reference TRBV28 and TRBJ2-7): DVKVTQSSRYLVKRTGEKVFLECVQDMDHENMFWYRQDPGLGLRLIYFSYDVKMKEKGDIPEGYSVSREKKERFSLILESASTNQTSMYLCASSFPGTGSLEQYFGPGTRLTVT.

The rearrangement links TRBV5-1 to TRBJ2-3; 10 bases are shared with TRBD2. The J segment lost 5 bases and the V segment lost 4 bases, leaving 7 bases of the junction unmatched. This CDR3 comprises 15 residues. Germline V gene data show CDR1 as SGHRS and CDR2 as YFSETQ. The CDR3 bases are TGCGCCAGCAGCGTCCTAGCGGGAGTGCAAGATACGCAGTATTTT. Translated, it gives CASSVLAGVQDTQYF.

The V call is TRBV29-1, the J call TRBJ2-1; D not resolved. Per germline, CDR1 SQVTM and CDR2 ANQGSEA. The V end lost 4 bases, the J end lost 5 bases, and 3 bases lay between the germline ends. The CDR3 covers 10 residues. The CDR3 sequence: CSVADNEQFF. CDR3 bases: TGCAGCGTTGCCGACAATGAGCAGTTCTTC.

The V call is TRBV6-1, the J call TRBJ2-7; D assignment may be TRBD1 or TRBD2 (5 bases each). Trimming stripped 4 bases from V and 0 bases from J, with 13 bases between. The CDR3 sequence is 15 residues long. Germline V gene data show CDR1 as MNHNS and CDR2 as SASEGT. Written as DNA, the CDR3 is TGTGCCAGCAGTGTGGGGACGGATACCTCCTACGAGCAGTACTTC. Translation gives CASSVGTDTSYEQYF.

The V and J genes are TRBV4-3 and TRBJ1-2, with D perhaps TRBD1 (5 bases). This CDR3 contains 15 residues. Germline-derived CDR1 and CDR2 are LGHNA and YSLEER. Trimming left V 1 base short and J 2 bases short, with 11 bases between. The CDR3 coding sequence is TGCGCCAGCAGCCAAGGAGGTCGGGGGAACTATGGCTACACCTTC. Translating gives CASSQGGRGNYGYTF.

J is TRBJ1-5 and V is TRBV6-5, with D possibly matching TRBD1 (5 bases). V lost 2 bases to trimming and J lost 6 bases, with 8 bases between them. Germline loops: CDR1 MNHEY, CDR2 SVGAGI. The length of the CDR3 is 13 residues. The CDR3 sequence: CASSYGGSQPQHF. The CDR3 DNA follows: TGTGCCAGCAGTTACGGGGGGAGTCAGCCCCAGCATTTT.

The chain couples TRBV5-4 to TRBJ2-5; the D call may be TRBD1 or TRBD2 (7 bases each). Germline assignment: CDR1 SGHNT and CDR2 YYREEE (reference sequence). This CDR3 has 18 residues. V lost 1 base and J 0 bases, leaving 19 bases between the germline ends. The CDR3, as DNA: TGTGCCAGCAGCTTGTGGGGGGGGACAGAGCTGTACCAAGAGACCCAGTACTTC. Translating gives CASSLWGGTELYQETQYF. Combining the CDR3 with reference TRBV5-4 and TRBJ2-5 gives the whole variable domain ETGVTQSPTHLIKTRGQQVTLRCSSQSGHNTVSWYQQALGQGPQFIFQYYREEENGRGNFPPRFSGLQFPNYSSELNVNALELDDSALYLCASSLWGGTELYQETQYFGPGTRLLVL.

This chain uses TRBV7-3 with TRBJ2-5; TRBD2 agrees at 11 bases. The CDR3 covers 15 residues. Germline V gene lookup returns CDR1 SGHTA and CDR2 FQGTGA. Germline trimming cut 5 bases from V and 4 bases from J; bases unmatched to any gene: 6. The CDR3 loop is CASSPTSGTLETQYF. CDR3 bases: TGTGCCAGCAGCCCGACTAGCGGGACGCTAGAGACCCAGTACTTC.